The sequence of this TCR beta chain was determined in a study of blood T cells in healthy people across ages. The use of a sample-barcoded 5' primer and a J-beta primer mix characterized a second PCR of about 7 to 12 cycles. TCRdb independently ran MiXCR on the 5' RACE reads; one entry per CDR3 protein. The sample gives nearly 800,000 distinct CDR3 sequences, about 61% of which show up once; around 25% is in the top ten. The CDR3 has 14 residues. The V segment lost 1 base and the J segment 6 bases; nucleotides outside the gene matches: 1. The germline CDR1 and CDR2 sequences are SGHRS and YFSETQ. Sequencing used blood. The V gene is TRBV5-1, the J gene TRBJ2-3, with 11 bases lining up with TRBD2. The sequence was obtained from a man aged 35 to 55 in good health. DNA for the CDR3: TGCGCCAGCAGCTTGACTAGCGGGGGTGATACGCAGTATTTT. Its translation: CASSLTSGGDTQYF.